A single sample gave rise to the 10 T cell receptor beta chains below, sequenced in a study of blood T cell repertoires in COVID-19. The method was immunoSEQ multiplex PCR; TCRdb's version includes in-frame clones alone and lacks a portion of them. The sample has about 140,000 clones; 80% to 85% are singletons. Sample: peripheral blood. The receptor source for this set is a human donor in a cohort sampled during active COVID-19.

The CDR3, as DNA: TGCGCCAGCAGCTTCACAGGGATGAACACTGAAGCTTTCTTT. It specifies CASSFTGMNTEAFF. The V gene is TRBV5-1, the J gene TRBJ1-1, with D perhaps matching TRBD1 (6 bases). The ends were cut back, 2 bases at V and 0 bases at J, with 8 bases in the middle. The CDR3 is made up of 14 amino acids. Germline V CDR1 and CDR2: SGHRS, YFSETQ.

The CDR3 coding sequence is TGCGCCAGCAGCGCGAGCCCCCGGGAGACCCAGTACTTC. Translation: CASSASPRETQYF. V gene TRBV5-1 combines with J gene TRBJ2-5; D is unresolved. This CDR3 spans 13 amino acids. Trimming pared 4 bases from V and 5 bases from J, leaving 12 bases between. The germline V gene encodes CDR1 SGHRS and CDR2 YFSETQ. Full variable domain (remainder filled in from reference TRBV5-1 and TRBJ2-5): KAGVTQTPRYLIKTRGQQVTLSCSPISGHRSVSWYQQTPGQGLQFLFEYFSETQRNKGNFPGRFSGRQFSNSRSEMNVSTLELGDSALYLCASSASPRETQYFGPGTRLLVL.

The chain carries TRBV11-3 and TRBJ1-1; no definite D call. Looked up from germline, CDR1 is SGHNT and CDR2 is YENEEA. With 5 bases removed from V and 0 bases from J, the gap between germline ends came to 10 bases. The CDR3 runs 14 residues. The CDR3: CASSASGMNTEAFF. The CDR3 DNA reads TGTGCCAGCAGCGCTTCAGGAATGAACACTGAAGCTTTCTTT. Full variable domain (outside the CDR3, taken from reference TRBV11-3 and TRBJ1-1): EAGVVQSPRYKIIEKKQPVAFWCNPISGHNTLYWYLQNLGQGPELLIRYENEEAVDDSQLPKDRFSAERLKGVDSTLKIQPAELGDSAVYLCASSASGMNTEAFFGQGTRLTVV.

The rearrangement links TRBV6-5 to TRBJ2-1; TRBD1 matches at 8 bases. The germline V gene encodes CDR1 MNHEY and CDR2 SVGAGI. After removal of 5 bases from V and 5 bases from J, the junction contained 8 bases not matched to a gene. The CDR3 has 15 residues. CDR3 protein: CASSPDRVWDNEQFF. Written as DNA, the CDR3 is TGTGCCAGCAGTCCGGACAGGGTATGGGACAATGAGCAGTTCTTC.

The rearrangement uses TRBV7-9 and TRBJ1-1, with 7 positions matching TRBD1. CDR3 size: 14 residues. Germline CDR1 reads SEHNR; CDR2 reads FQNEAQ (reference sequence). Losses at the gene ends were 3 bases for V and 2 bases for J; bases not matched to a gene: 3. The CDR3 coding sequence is TGTGCCAGCAGCTTGGGGACAGCCAACACTGAAGCTTTCTTT. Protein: CASSLGTANTEAFF. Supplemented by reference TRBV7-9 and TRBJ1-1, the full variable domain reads DTGVSQNPRHKITKRGQNVTFRCDPISEHNRLYWYRQTLGQGPEFLTYFQNEAQLEKSRLLSDRFSAERPKGSFSTLEIQRTEQGDSAMYLCASSLGTANTEAFFGQGTRLTVV.

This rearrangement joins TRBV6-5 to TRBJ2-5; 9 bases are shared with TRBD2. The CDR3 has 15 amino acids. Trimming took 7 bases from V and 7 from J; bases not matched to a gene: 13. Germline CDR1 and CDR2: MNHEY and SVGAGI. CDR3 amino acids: CASTYWASGTRTQYF. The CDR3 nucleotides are TGTGCCAGCACCTATTGGGCTAGCGGGACGAGGACCCAGTACTTC.

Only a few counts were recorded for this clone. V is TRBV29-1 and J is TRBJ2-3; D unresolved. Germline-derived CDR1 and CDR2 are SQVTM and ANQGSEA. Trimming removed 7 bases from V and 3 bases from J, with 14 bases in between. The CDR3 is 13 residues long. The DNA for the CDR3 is TGCAGCGCCCGAAGAGCCGGTACAGATACGCAGTATTTT. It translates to CSARRAGTDTQYF.

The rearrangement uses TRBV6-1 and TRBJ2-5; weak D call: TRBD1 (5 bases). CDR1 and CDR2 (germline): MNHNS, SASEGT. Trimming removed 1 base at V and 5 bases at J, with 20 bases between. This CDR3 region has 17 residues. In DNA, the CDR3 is TGTGCCAGCAGTGAAGAGGTATTTGGGCAGGGAATGGAGACCCAGTACTTC. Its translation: CASSEEVFGQGMETQYF.

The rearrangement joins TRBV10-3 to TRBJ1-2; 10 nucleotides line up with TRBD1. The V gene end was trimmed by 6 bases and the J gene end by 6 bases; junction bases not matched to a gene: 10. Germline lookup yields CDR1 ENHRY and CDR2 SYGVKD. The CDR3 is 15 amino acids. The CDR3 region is CAIRDGTGVHHGYTF. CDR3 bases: TGTGCCATCAGGGACGGGACAGGGGTACACCATGGCTACACCTTC.

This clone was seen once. DNA for the CDR3: TGTGCCAGCAGTCGACAGGGGAGCACAGATACGCAGTATTTT. This gives the protein CASSRQGSTDTQYF. The chain combines TRBV28 with TRBJ2-3, with 8 bases lining up with TRBD1. Germline lookup yields CDR1 MDHEN and CDR2 SYDVKM. The ends lost 5 bases at V and 0 bases at J; junction bases unmatched: 1. This CDR3 has 14 residues. The variable domain in full, with the rest retrieved from reference TRBV28 and TRBJ2-3, is DVKVTQSSRYLVKRTGEKVFLECVQDMDHENMFWYRQDPGLGLRLIYFSYDVKMKEKGDIPEGYSVSREKKERFSLILESASTNQTSMYLCASSRQGSTDTQYFGPGTRLTVL.